This T cell receptor (beta chain) was retrieved from a study of Tregs in tolerant kidney transplant recipients. Remarks on this clone: What it recognizes is unknown. Read sequence stops 3 residues before the CDR3 end, and the germline J gene provides the missing end.

Whole-study results and caveats: Changing PCR primers prevented nucleotide comparison between some patients' samples.

Recipients received nonmyeloablative bone marrow transplants from related graft donors, with transient mixed chimerism. Using immunoSEQ multiplex PCR, the repertoire was profiled, and TCRdb retains in-frame clones only, with some absent. In all, the sample yields about 23,000 clones. With V trimmed by 3 bases and J by 4 bases, 2 bases remained unmatched. This CDR3 region has 13 residues. CDR1 is SGHVS, CDR2 FQNEAQ, per germline. This sequence joins TRBV7-8 and TRBJ1-1; 7 bases align to TRBD1. This clonotype was sampled from a human patient who received a combined kidney and bone marrow transplant. Part of the T cells may come from the graft donor. Sequencing was performed on CD4+ T cells from blood (PBMCs), taken 6 months after the transplant. The CDR3 here is CASSLWDSTEAFF. The DNA read from the CDR3 is TGTGCCAGCAGCTTGTGGGACAGCACTGAA.